Sequencing of this TCR beta chain was carried out in a study of OX40 agonist ivuxolimab in advanced cancers. Study context: Every 2 weeks, patients got intravenous ivuxolimab at one of six dose levels (0.01-10 mg/kg). Dose-escalation patients' cancers were hepatocellular carcinoma, melanoma, renal cell or head and neck cancer. Notes on the study in general: On average, CD8+ T cells showed a greater number of expanded clones than CD4+.

This CDR3 has 17 residues. From germline, CDR1 is SEHNR and CDR2 FQNEAQ (reference sequence). Trimming stripped 1 base from V and 0 bases from J, with 13 bases between. Points on this clone: What it recognizes is unknown.

Assay used: immunoSEQ multiplex PCR; TCRdb lists only in-frame clones, some missing. The data contain tens of thousands of clones, approximately 90% of them seen just once; the ten biggest clones take up roughly 4.1%. The clonotype was recovered from an adult with an advanced solid tumor such as melanoma, head and neck, liver or kidney cancer. J is TRBJ1-5 and V is TRBV7-9; D perhaps matches TRBD1 (5 bases). This sample comprised CD4+ or CD8+ T cells sorted from blood, obtained in a trial of the OX40 agonist ivuxolimab. As DNA, the CDR3 is TGTGCCAGCAGCTTAGGAGACAGTGATTATAGCAATCAGCCCCAGCATTTT. This gives the protein CASSLGDSDYSNQPQHF.